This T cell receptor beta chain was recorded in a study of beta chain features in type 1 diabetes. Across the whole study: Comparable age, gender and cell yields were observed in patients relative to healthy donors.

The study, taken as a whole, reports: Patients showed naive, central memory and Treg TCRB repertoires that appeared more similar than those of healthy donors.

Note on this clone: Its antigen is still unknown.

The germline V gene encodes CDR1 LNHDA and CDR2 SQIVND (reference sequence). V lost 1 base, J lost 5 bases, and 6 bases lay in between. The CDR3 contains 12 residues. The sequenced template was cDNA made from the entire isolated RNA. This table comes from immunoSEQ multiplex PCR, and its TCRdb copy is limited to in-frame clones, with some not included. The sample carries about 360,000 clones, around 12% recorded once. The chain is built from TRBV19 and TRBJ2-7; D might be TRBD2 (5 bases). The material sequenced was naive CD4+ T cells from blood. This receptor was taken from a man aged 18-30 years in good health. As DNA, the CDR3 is TGTGCCAGTAGTATAGCCGGGGACGAGCAGTACTTC. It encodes CASSIAGDEQYF.